These 8 T cell receptor beta chains share one sample of origin, sequenced in a study of human T cells and chemical hapten exposure. Sample time point: patch test 1, 2 weeks after DPC sensitization. The treatment: therapeutic diphenylcyclopropenone sensitization with weekly scalp DPC. In TCRdb, the RACE reads were re-called with MiXCR into one record per CDR3 protein. The data hold some 200,000 distinct CDR3 sequences, with about a fifth observed a single time. Material: whole blood, obtained in connection with sensitization to the hapten diphenylcyclopropenone (DPC). The receptor set was obtained from a woman aged 45-59 years with alopecia areata. Some clones in this sample may be carry-over from other donors' samples.

A few counts support this clonotype. This chain uses TRBV20-1 with TRBJ2-5; tentatively, D is TRBD1 or TRBD2 (6 bases each). This CDR3 is built from 15 residues. Germline CDR1 DFQATT, CDR2 SNEGSKA (reference sequence). V was pared by 0 bases and J by 5 bases, with 16 bases between. Here the CDR3 DNA reads TGCAGTGCTAGAGAAGGGGGGCGGGATCAGGAGACCCAGTACTTC. Amino acids: CSAREGGRDQETQYF.

This clonotype was recorded at least ten times. DNA for the CDR3: TGTGCCAGCAGCGTAGGGCTAGCGGGGGTCTACGAGCAGTACTTC. Protein product: CASSVGLAGVYEQYF. The chain links TRBV9 to TRBJ2-7; 10 bases map to TRBD2. With V trimmed by 0 bases and J by 3 bases, 3 bases remained unmatched. The germline gives CDR1 SGDLS, CDR2 YYNGEE. This CDR3 is built from 15 residues.

This chain uses TRBV4-1 with TRBJ1-1; 7 nucleotides agree with TRBD1. Germline values: CDR1 MGHRA, CDR2 YSYEKL. The CDR3 has 18 residues. With V trimmed by 1 base and J by 3 bases, 14 bases remained unmatched. This CDR3 reads CASSQVMVRDRRYTEAFF. The CDR3 DNA is TGCGCCAGCAGCCAAGTAATGGTGCGGGACAGACGTTACACTGAAGCTTTCTTT.

This clonotype has just a few counts. This chain uses TRBV20-1 with TRBJ2-1; tentative D call: TRBD1 (5 bases). The germline V and J ends were trimmed by 2 bases and 0 bases, with 11 bases remaining between them. The CDR3 is 15 residues long. Germline loops: CDR1 DFQATT, CDR2 SNEGSKA (reference sequence). Here the CDR3 DNA reads TGCAGTGCTAGAAACAGGTTCAGCTCCTACAATGAGCAGTTCTTC. It specifies CSARNRFSSYNEQFF.

The V and J genes are TRBV11-3 and TRBJ2-7, with 7 bases fitting TRBD1. CDR3 size: 12 residues. The junction had 7 bases not matched to a gene; V was cut back by 3 bases and J by 11 bases. Germline V CDR1 and CDR2: SGHNT, YENEEA. The CDR3 spells CASSLTGPRKYF. CDR3 nucleotides: TGTGCCAGCAGCTTGACAGGGCCGAGGAAGTACTTC.

This chain joins TRBV7-8 and TRBJ1-2, with D maybe TRBD1 (5 bases). Trimming removed 4 bases from V and 6 bases from J, with 9 bases in between. Per germline, CDR1 SGHVS and CDR2 FQNEAQ. The CDR3 spans 12 residues. CDR3 loop: CASSSDTNGYTF. Here the CDR3 DNA reads TGTGCCAGCAGCTCGGACACTAATGGCTACACCTTC.

The J gene is TRBJ2-7, the V gene TRBV9; 11 nucleotides agree with TRBD2. Unmatched junction bases numbered 11, after V lost 3 bases and J lost 6 bases. The length of the CDR3 is 16 residues. Germline V gene sequence: CDR1 SGDLS, CDR2 YYNGEE. The CDR3 bases are TGTGCCAGCAGCGGACCATCGACTAGCGGGGTTTGCGAGCAGTACTTC. It codes for CASSGPSTSGVCEQYF.

This clonotype was recorded a few times. The chain has TRBV15 and TRBJ2-3; weak D call: TRBD1 (6 bases). V lost 3 bases and J 6 bases, leaving 16 bases between the germline ends. The germline V gene has CDR1 LNHNV and CDR2 YYDKDF (reference sequence). This CDR3 spans 15 amino acids. The CDR3 nucleotides are TGTGCCACCAGCAGTCACTACCTGAGGGGGGATACGCAGTATTTT. This translates into CATSSHYLRGDTQYF. Combining the CDR3 with reference TRBV15 and TRBJ2-3 gives the whole variable domain DAMVIQNPRYQVTQFGKPVTLSCSQTLNHNVMYWYQQKSSQAPKLLFHYYDKDFNNEADTPDNFQSRRPNTSFCFLDIRSPGLGDTAMYLCATSSHYLRGDTQYFGPGTRLTVL.